What follows describes a single TCR beta chain. The entry originates in a study of blood T cell repertoires in COVID-19. V lost 6 bases and J lost 4; bases outside the gene matches: 5. Germline CDR1 and CDR2: MNHGY and SAAAGT. The CDR3 loop spans 15 amino acids. Libraries were prepared by immunoSEQ multiplex PCR; TCRdb keeps only in-frame clonotypes and omits some of them. The sample has around 110,000 clones, around 84% seen once. This chain links TRBV6-8 with TRBJ2-3, with 12 bases fitting TRBD2. The sequenced material came from peripheral blood. This receptor was taken from a middle-aged man with acute or convalescent COVID-19. The DNA for the CDR3 is TGTGCCAGCAGCCTAGCGGGGGGGCCCCCAGATACGCAGTATTTT. Its protein product is CASSLAGGPPDTQYF.